The next 21 T cell receptor beta chains were all read from a single sample in a study of human T cells and chemical hapten exposure. TCRdb reprocessed the RACE reads via MiXCR and lists one record per CDR3 protein. The table has some 250,000 distinct CDR3 sequences, 7.7% seen once; the top ten hold about 1.1%. The time point is: pre-sensitization, week 0. The treatment here: therapeutic diphenylcyclopropenone sensitization with weekly scalp DPC. Sequenced here: whole blood, sampled in connection with sensitization to the hapten diphenylcyclopropenone (DPC). These TCRs come from a young man with alopecia areata. Some clones in this sample may be carry-over from other donors' samples.

Ten or more counts support this clonotype. The CDR3 here is CASSLMGAPGANVLTF. The CDR3 nucleotides are TGCGCCAGCAGCCTTATGGGTGCTCCTGGGGCCAACGTCCTGACTTTC. The rearrangement links TRBV5-1 to TRBJ2-6; D remains ambiguous. This CDR3 comprises 16 residues. V lost 4 bases, J lost 2 bases, and 13 bases lay in between. Germline V CDR1 and CDR2: SGHRS, YFSETQ.

The chain uses TRBV10-3 and TRBJ2-7; 7 bases agree with TRBD2. This CDR3 is 12 amino acids long. CDR1 is ENHRY and CDR2 is SYGVKD in the germline V gene. Germline trimming cut 7 bases from V and 1 base from J; bases unmatched to any gene: 1. CDR3 coding DNA: TGTGCCATCATGGGGGGGTCCTACGAGCAGTACTTC. Protein: CAIMGGSYEQYF.

This clonotype was recorded many times. The chain joins TRBV28 to TRBJ2-3; D is undetermined. This CDR3 has 11 amino acids. CDR1 is MDHEN, CDR2 SYDVKM, per germline. The V and J ends lost 9 bases and 5 bases respectively, with 9 bases between them. The CDR3 sequence: CASRLRDTQYF. The CDR3 region has the DNA TGTGCCAGTAGACTTAGAGATACGCAGTATTTT.

The chain links TRBV7-9 to TRBJ1-4, with TRBD1 matching 8 bases. This CDR3 region has 17 residues. Trimming cost V 6 bases and J 2 bases; bases outside gene matches: 11. Germline lookup yields CDR1 SEHNR and CDR2 FQNEAQ (reference sequence). CDR3 nucleotides: TGTGCCAGCAGGAAGGCAGGGGGCCCTGTCACTAATGAAAAACTGTTTTTT. This codes for CASRKAGGPVTNEKLFF.

The V and J genes are TRBV5-1 and TRBJ2-2; D not certain. CDR3 length: 16 amino acids. Deletions cut 1 base from V and 2 bases from J, with 12 bases between. Germline lookup yields CDR1 SGHRS and CDR2 YFSETQ. The CDR3 sequence is CASSLKDWANTGELFF. The CDR3, as DNA: TGCGCCAGCAGCTTGAAGGATTGGGCCAACACCGGGGAGCTGTTTTTT.

In its sample, this clonotype was seen a few times. Written as DNA, the CDR3 is TGTGCCAGCAGCTTAGTCAAGGGTTCCGGAGAAAAACTGTTTTTT. The encoded protein is CASSLVKGSGEKLFF. The V call is TRBV7-6, the J call TRBJ1-4; no firm D call. The V end was cut by 1 base, the J end by 8 bases, with 14 bases between. The CDR3 runs to 15 residues. Per germline, CDR1 SGHVS and CDR2 FNYEAQ.

The genes are TRBV7-2 and TRBJ1-1; 9 bases match TRBD1. Germline CDR1 SGHTA, CDR2 FQGNSA. The CDR3 is 13 residues long. J gave up 8 bases and V 5 bases, and 6 bases lay outside the gene matches. The CDR3 DNA sequence: TGTGCCAGCAGCGCACGACAGGGGGTGGAAGCTTTCTTT. Encoded protein: CASSARQGVEAFF. Drawing the rest from reference TRBV7-2 and TRBJ1-1, the complete variable domain is GAGVSQSPSNKVTEKGKDVELRCDPISGHTALYWYRQSLGQGLEFLIYFQGNSAPDKSGLPSDRFSAERTGGSVSTLTIQRTQQEDSAVYLCASSARQGVEAFFGQGTRLTVV.

There are many counts of this clonotype. V gene TRBV3-1 combines with J gene TRBJ2-4; maybe TRBD1 (5 bases). V lost 0 bases to trimming and J lost 5 bases, with 17 bases between them. Germline V lookup: CDR1 LGHDT, CDR2 YNNKEL (reference sequence). This CDR3 is built from 17 residues. DNA for the CDR3: TGTGCCAGCAGCCAAGATGGGAAAGGGGTGAAGGAAAACATTCAGTACTTC. Residues: CASSQDGKGVKENIQYF.

This clonotype showed up many times. The J gene is TRBJ2-3, the V gene TRBV6-5; D is perhaps TRBD1 or TRBD2 (5 bases each). Trimming took off 7 bases at V and 5 bases at J, with 16 bases between the two ends. The CDR3 covers 14 residues. Germline loops: CDR1 MNHEY, CDR2 SVGAGI. CDR3 sequence (DNA): TGTGCCAGCACTCGGGACGGGGTCGGAGATACGCAGTATTTT. Its protein is CASTRDGVGDTQYF.

V usage is TRBV6-2 or TRBV6-3 and J usage is TRBJ2-1, with 7 bases fitting TRBD1. Germline V gene data show CDR1 as MNHEY and CDR2 as SVGEGT. The CDR3 covers 20 residues. The V and J ends lost 2 bases and 2 bases, in that order; junction bases with no gene match: 18. The CDR3 protein is CASSYNRDSQRRQTYNEQFF. The CDR3 DNA is TGTGCCAGCAGTTACAATCGGGACAGCCAACGACGTCAAACCTACAATGAGCAGTTCTTC.

This clonotype was found a few times. The genes are TRBV11-2 and TRBJ2-3; the match to TRBD1 covers 10 bases. CDR3 length equals 16 residues. Trimming cost V 0 bases and J 5 bases; bases outside gene matches: 5. Germline V CDR1 and CDR2: SGHAT, FQNNGV. The CDR3, as DNA: TGTGCCAGCAGCTTAGATGACAGGGGGCGCATAGATACGCAGTATTTT. This codes for CASSLDDRGRIDTQYF. The whole variable domain, remainder taken from reference TRBV11-2 and TRBJ2-3, is EAGVAQSPRYKIIEKRQSVAFWCNPISGHATLYWYQQILGQGPKLLIQFQNNGVVDDSQLPKDRFSAERLKGVDSTLKIQPAKLEDSAVYLCASSLDDRGRIDTQYFGPGTRLTVL.

The V call is TRBV4-3, the J call TRBJ2-2; TRBD2 might be the D (5 bases). Germline assignment: CDR1 LGHNA and CDR2 YSLEER. The V end lost 0 bases, the J end lost 2 bases, and 10 bases lay between the germline ends. The CDR3 extends over 16 amino acids. The CDR3 sequence: CASSQDADYNTGELFF. The DNA for the CDR3 is TGCGCCAGCAGCCAAGATGCAGACTACAACACCGGGGAGCTGTTTTTT.

This clonotype occurred a few times. V usage is TRBV5-1 and J usage is TRBJ2-5; 8 bases match TRBD1. Trimming cost V 4 bases and J 7 bases; bases outside gene matches: 12. Per the germline V gene, CDR1 is SGHRS and CDR2 is YFSETQ. This CDR3 is 15 amino acids long. In nucleotides, the CDR3 is TGCGCCAGCAGCCCACCCGGGACAGGATTCGGGACCCAGTACTTC. Its protein is CASSPPGTGFGTQYF. The entire variable domain, with the rest obtained from reference TRBV5-1 and TRBJ2-5, is as follows: KAGVTQTPRYLIKTRGQQVTLSCSPISGHRSVSWYQQTPGQGLQFLFEYFSETQRNKGNFPGRFSGRQFSNSRSEMNVSTLELGDSALYLCASSPPGTGFGTQYFGPGTRLLVL.

There are a few counts of this clonotype. In nucleotides, the CDR3 is TGTGCCAGCAGCTTTATTCAACCGCATAATTCACCCCTCCACTTT. It encodes CASSFIQPHNSPLHF. This chain joins TRBV5-6 and TRBJ1-6, with D unresolved. The CDR3 length is 15 residues. The germline gives CDR1 SGHDT, CDR2 YYEEEE. V gave up 2 bases and J gave up 5 bases, with 11 bases separating them.

CDR3 sequence (DNA): TGTGCCAGCAGCTTTAATTCTGGACTCAAAGAGACCCAGTACTTC. Translation: CASSFNSGLKETQYF. This chain links TRBV5-5 with TRBJ2-5; possibly TRBD2 for D (5 bases). This CDR3 has 15 amino acids. Germline CDR1 and CDR2: SGHKS and YYEKEE (reference sequence). Trimming cost V 2 bases and J 3 bases, with 14 bases left between them.

This clonotype was observed a few times. V usage is TRBV4-1 and J usage is TRBJ2-7, with D tentatively TRBD1 (6 bases). From germline, CDR1 is MGHRA and CDR2 YSYEKL. V lost 3 bases and J lost 3, with 9 bases in between. This CDR3 contains 13 residues. Here the CDR3 DNA reads TGCGCCAGCAGCCAGTCACAGGGCTACGAGCAGTACTTC. Its translation: CASSQSQGYEQYF.

The chain uses TRBV11-1 and TRBJ2-3, with 7 positions matching TRBD1. Trimming at V came to 1 base and at J to 6 bases, leaving 7 bases not matched to a gene. The V gene's germline CDR1 is SGHAT and CDR2 FQDESV (reference sequence). The CDR3 contains 15 residues. The CDR3 bases are TGTGCCAGCAGCTTAGTGGGGACAGACAGCGATACGCAGTATTTT. This translates into CASSLVGTDSDTQYF.

This clonotype has at least ten counts. The V and J genes are TRBV6-5 and TRBJ2-3; D tentatively reads TRBD1 or TRBD2 (5 bases each). CDR3 length: 16 amino acids. Germline V CDR1 and CDR2: MNHEY, SVGAGI. V shed 5 bases and J shed 1 base, with 16 bases lying between them. CDR3 amino acids: CASSGVGAGGTDTQYF. The CDR3 bases are TGTGCCAGCAGTGGTGTCGGGGCTGGCGGCACAGATACGCAGTATTTT.

This clonotype was recorded at least ten times. The V gene is TRBV29-1, the J gene TRBJ2-1, with D perhaps TRBD1 or TRBD2 (6 bases each). V lost 4 bases and J 9 bases, leaving 10 bases between the germline ends. The CDR3 runs to 11 residues. Germline values: CDR1 SQVTM, CDR2 ANQGSEA. The chain's CDR3 is CSVVGGSEQFF. The DNA for the CDR3 is TGCAGCGTTGTGGGGGGCAGTGAGCAGTTCTTC.

The genes are TRBV5-6 and TRBJ1-1; possible D gene TRBD1, 5 bases. The ends were cut back, 1 base at V and 1 base at J, with 20 bases in the middle. Germline CDR1 SGHDT, CDR2 YYEEEE. The CDR3 length is 18 residues. The CDR3 region has the DNA TGTGCCAGCAGCTTGAGCATCCCAGGGCCGATACAGAACACTGAAGCTTTCTTT. This sequence encodes CASSLSIPGPIQNTEAFF.

This clonotype came up once. The chain employs TRBV27 and TRBJ2-1, with D possibly TRBD2 on 6 matching bases. Deletions cut 7 bases from V and 1 base from J, with 17 bases between. The CDR3 contains 16 residues. Germline lookup yields CDR1 MNHEY and CDR2 SMNVEV (reference sequence). CDR3 protein: CASNRIAAESYNEQFF. As DNA, the CDR3 is TGTGCCAGCAACCGCATAGCGGCGGAATCCTACAATGAGCAGTTCTTC.